The present TCR beta chain was sequenced within a study of shared T cell receptors in the human thymus. This CDR3 spans 17 amino acids. Germline CDR1 is SGHKS and CDR2 is YYEKEE (reference sequence). V lost 1 base to trimming and J lost 4 bases; unmatched junction nucleotides: 11. Sequencing used immunoSEQ multiplex PCR; TCRdb keeps in-frame clones, though not all of them. Of a few hundred thousand clones listed, approximately 95% are singletons. The specimen sequenced was thymocytes. This chain uses TRBV5-5 with TRBJ1-2, with 9 bases matching TRBD1. This clonotype was obtained from a human donor. The CDR3 here is CASSLQDRGAGSYGYTF. The DNA of the CDR3 is TGTGCCAGCAGCTTGCAGGACAGGGGCGCAGGGAGCTATGGCTACACCTTC.